This passage covers 18 T cell receptor beta chains from one sample sequenced in a study of shared clonotypes between healthy human individuals (dated by TCRdb to 2019 to 2021). Receptors were amplified or captured by the immunoSEQ multiplex PCR assay. Drawn from immuneACCESS, this table holds only the in-frame rearrangements with V and J called that TCRdb kept. Clones are partly lost; checked studies trace under half to an unresolved V gene and leave the rest unexplained. The sample table lists around 2,000,000 clones, 85% to 95% of them with a count of one. More than 0.1% of the sample comes from the top ten. The sequenced material came from naive CD4+ T cells sorted from blood. The sample's cell subset or site label is to be understood as: CD45RA+ positively selected. Receptor source: a man between 18 and 29 years old in good health.

V gene TRBV7-9 combines with J gene TRBJ2-7; 14 bases match TRBD2. After removal of 5 bases from V and 4 bases from J, the junction contained 7 bases not matched to a gene. Germline-derived CDR1 and CDR2 are SEHNR and FQNEAQ (reference sequence). CDR3 length: 16 residues. The CDR3 DNA reads as TGTGCCAGCAGCCTAATTGGGACTAGCGGGAGTTACGAGCAGTACTTC. Its translation is CASSLIGTSGSYEQYF.

The chain employs TRBV6-5 and TRBJ2-3; D is uncertain. V dropped 6 bases and J dropped 0 bases, with 7 bases sitting between them. The CDR3 extends over 13 amino acids. CDR1 MNHEY and CDR2 SVGAGI come from the germline V gene. CDR3 in amino acids: CASRWASTDTQYF. The CDR3 region has the DNA TGTGCCAGCAGGTGGGCTAGCACAGATACGCAGTATTTT.

The chain combines TRBV7-9 with TRBJ2-5; D might be TRBD2 (7 bases). V dropped 1 base and J dropped 5 bases, with 14 bases sitting between them. The CDR3 has 15 amino acids. In germline, CDR1 is SEHNR, CDR2 FQNEAQ (reference sequence). The CDR3 DNA is TGTGCCAGCAGCTTAGGGTCGGGGGGCACTGAGACCCAGTACTTC. This codes for CASSLGSGGTETQYF.

J is TRBJ1-6 and V is TRBV4-2; no definite D call. CDR1 LGHNA and CDR2 YNFKEQ come from the germline V gene. The CDR3 loop spans 12 amino acids. With 5 bases removed from V and 14 bases from J, the gap between germline ends came to 13 bases. Here the CDR3 reads CASSFGERALHF. As DNA, the CDR3 is TGTGCCAGCAGCTTCGGTGAGAGGGCCCTCCACTTT.

The rearrangement joins TRBV4-2 to TRBJ1-3; the D gene is possibly TRBD1 (5 bases). CDR1 is LGHNA, CDR2 YNFKEQ, per germline. Trimming cost V 5 bases and J 4 bases, with 15 bases left between them. This CDR3 comprises 15 residues. Here the CDR3 DNA reads TGTGCCAGCAGCGCCCAGGGTGGTGAAGGAAACACCATATATTTT. It encodes CASSAQGGEGNTIYF.

The chain is built from TRBV7-9 and TRBJ1-2, with D tentatively TRBD1 (5 bases). With 1 base removed from V and 0 bases from J, the gap between germline ends came to 12 bases. CDR3 size: 16 residues. CDR1 and CDR2 from the germline V gene are SEHNR and FQNEAQ (reference sequence). CDR3 coding DNA: TGTGCCAGCAGCTTAGTCGGGACCCAATCTAACTATGGCTACACCTTC. Translating gives CASSLVGTQSNYGYTF.

V usage is TRBV5-6 and J usage is TRBJ1-2; unclear D gene. Germline CDR1 reads SGHDT; CDR2 reads YYEEEE. Trimming shortened V by 0 bases and J by 2 bases, and 14 bases separated the two germline ends. This CDR3 is 16 amino acids long. CDR3 in amino acids: CASSLDSILRNYGYTF. Here the CDR3 DNA reads TGTGCCAGCAGCTTGGATTCGATCCTGCGCAACTATGGCTACACCTTC.

The chain carries TRBV2 and TRBJ2-5, with 11 bases aligning to TRBD2. There are 16 residues in the CDR3. V lost 6 bases, J lost 2 bases, and 8 bases stayed unmatched. Germline CDR1 reads SNHLY; CDR2 reads FYNNEI. The CDR3 DNA follows: TGTGCCAGCAGATCCATAGCGGGAGGGAGGCAAGAGACCCAGTACTTC. Protein product: CASRSIAGGRQETQYF. Drawing the rest from reference TRBV2 and TRBJ2-5, the complete variable domain is EPEVTQTPSHQVTQMGQEVILRCVPISNHLYFYWYRQILGQKVEFLVSFYNNEISEKSEIFDDQFSVERPDGSNFTLKIRSTKLEDSAMYFCASRSIAGGRQETQYFGPGTRLLVL.

J is TRBJ2-5 and V is TRBV10-3; D may be TRBD2 (6 bases). Germline loops: CDR1 ENHRY, CDR2 SYGVKD. Trimming stripped 1 base from V and 1 base from J, with 13 bases between. CDR3 length: 16 amino acids. CDR3 loop: CAISEFAEGGQETQYF. CDR3 nucleotides: TGTGCCATCAGTGAGTTTGCGGAGGGTGGCCAAGAGACCCAGTACTTC.

The J gene is TRBJ2-1, the V gene TRBV2, with TRBD2 matching 9 bases. Losses at the gene ends were 7 bases for V and 8 bases for J; bases not matched to a gene: 15. The CDR3 loop spans 16 amino acids. The germline gives CDR1 SNHLY, CDR2 FYNNEI. CDR3 coding DNA: TGTGCCAGCAATTACGCCGGGACTAGCCGTGGTGATGAGCAGTTCTTC. It is translated as CASNYAGTSRGDEQFF.

The V and J genes are TRBV9 and TRBJ2-1; possible D gene TRBD2, 7 bases. Per germline, CDR1 SGDLS and CDR2 YYNGEE. V was shortened by 2 bases and J by 7 bases, with 16 bases between the two germline ends. This CDR3 spans 15 amino acids. The CDR3 DNA reads TGTGCCAGCAGCGTTGGACTAGGGGGAGAGAATGAGCAGTTCTTC. Translation: CASSVGLGGENEQFF.

The chain recombines TRBV6-6 with TRBJ2-2, with D unclear. Per germline, CDR1 MNHNY and CDR2 SVGAGI (reference sequence). The V and J ends lost 6 bases and 1 base respectively, with 6 bases between them. The CDR3 is 13 residues long. The CDR3 spells CASRAKNTGELFF. CDR3 nucleotide sequence: TGTGCCAGCAGAGCTAAGAACACCGGGGAGCTGTTTTTT.

As to this clone: Distinct nucleotide sequences in the sample also encode this CDR3. V and J are TRBV30 and TRBJ1-2; D call uncertain. CDR3 size: 12 residues. Trimming shortened V by 3 bases and J by 4 bases, and 9 bases separated the two germline ends. Germline V gene lookup returns CDR1 GTSNPN and CDR2 SVGIG (reference sequence). CDR3 coding DNA: TGTGCCTGGAGCGAGGGAACCTATGGCTACACCTTC. Its translation is CAWSEGTYGYTF.

The gene calls are TRBV30 and TRBJ2-7; D could derive from TRBD1 or TRBD2 (5 bases each). From germline, CDR1 is GTSNPN and CDR2 SVGIG (reference sequence). Trimming pared 0 bases from V and 7 bases from J, leaving 10 bases between. The CDR3 is 12 residues long. CDR3 DNA sequence: TGTGCCTGGAGTGTACTAGGGGATGAGCAGTACTTC. It specifies CAWSVLGDEQYF.

This clone was picked up one time. The CDR3 spells CASSRQGWNTEAFF. CDR3 DNA: TGTGCCAGCTCGAGACAGGGATGGAACACTGAAGCTTTCTTT. This chain uses TRBV5-4 with TRBJ1-1, with TRBD1 matching over 7 bases. The CDR3 is made up of 14 amino acids. The V and J ends lost 7 bases and 1 base, in that order; junction bases with no gene match: 7. Germline lookup yields CDR1 SGHNT and CDR2 YYREEE (reference sequence).

The chain is built from TRBV10-3 and TRBJ1-5, with D perhaps matching TRBD1 (5 bases). The CDR3 has 16 amino acids. V gave up 3 bases and J gave up 1 base, with 13 bases separating them. Germline V lookup: CDR1 ENHRY, CDR2 SYGVKD. Here the CDR3 reads CAISDYWAGSNQPQHF. The CDR3 DNA is TGTGCCATCAGTGATTATTGGGCAGGGAGCAATCAGCCCCAGCATTTT.

The J gene is TRBJ2-7, the V gene TRBV2; possibly TRBD2 for D (6 bases). The CDR3 extends over 13 amino acids. Deletions cut 3 bases from V and 0 bases from J, with 6 bases between. Germline V gene sequence: CDR1 SNHLY, CDR2 FYNNEI. CDR3 amino acids: CASSERGSYEQYF. The CDR3 DNA reads TGTGCCAGCAGTGAGCGGGGCTCCTACGAGCAGTACTTC.

This rearrangement joins TRBV10-3 to TRBJ2-6, with 12 bases lining up with TRBD2. This CDR3 contains 17 residues. CDR1 is ENHRY, CDR2 SYGVKD, per germline. J lost 4 bases, V lost 3 bases, and 4 bases had no gene match. This chain's CDR3 is CAISDPSGRAGANVLTF. DNA for the CDR3: TGTGCCATCAGTGACCCTAGCGGGAGGGCAGGGGCCAACGTCCTGACTTTC.